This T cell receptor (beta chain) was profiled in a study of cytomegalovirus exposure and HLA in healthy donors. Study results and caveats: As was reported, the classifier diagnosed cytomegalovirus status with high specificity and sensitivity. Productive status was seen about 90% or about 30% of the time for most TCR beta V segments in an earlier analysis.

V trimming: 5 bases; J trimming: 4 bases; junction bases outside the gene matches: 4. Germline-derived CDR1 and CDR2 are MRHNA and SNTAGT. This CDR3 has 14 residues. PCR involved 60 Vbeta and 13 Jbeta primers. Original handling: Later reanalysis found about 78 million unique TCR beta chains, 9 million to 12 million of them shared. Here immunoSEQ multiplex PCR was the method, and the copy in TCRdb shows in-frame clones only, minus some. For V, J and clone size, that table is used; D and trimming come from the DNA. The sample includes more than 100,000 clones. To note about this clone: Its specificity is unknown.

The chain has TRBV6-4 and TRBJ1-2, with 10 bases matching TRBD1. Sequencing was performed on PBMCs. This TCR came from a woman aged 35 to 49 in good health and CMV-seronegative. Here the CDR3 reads CASSSGTGVYGYTF. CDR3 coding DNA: TGTGCCAGCAGTTCCGGGACAGGGGTCTATGGCTACACCTTC.